A single sample is the source of the 16 T cell receptor beta chains below, sequenced in a study of spatial heterogeneity in lung cancer. General observations from the study: How many expanded intratumoral alpha and beta TCRs were present tracked the tumor mutation count, which was a count of nonsynonymous mutations.

TCRdb passed the 5' RACE reads through MiXCR, listing each CDR3 protein once. In the table there are about 7,900 distinct CDR3 sequences, roughly 7% of which are singletons. The time point is: sample taken at primary tumor resection. These receptors are not linked to any known antigen. The sample here was lung tumor tissue, taken at surgery. The source is a female donor with early-stage non-small cell lung cancer.

In its sample, this clonotype ranks as medium-sized. As an off-target read in a library built for alpha chains, this beta chain has a frequency of little significance. The chain couples TRBV5-1 to TRBJ2-3; the D gene is possibly TRBD2 (6 bases). The germline V gene has CDR1 SGHRS and CDR2 YFSETQ. V was clipped by 4 bases and J by 0 bases, with 9 bases between them. This CDR3 is built from 14 residues. The CDR3 nucleotides read TGCGCCAGCAGCCTGAGCGGGAGCACAGATACGCAGTATTTT. Its protein product is CASSLSGSTDTQYF.

This clonotype was observed at least ten times. This beta chain lies outside the target of a library built for alpha chains; its clone size means little. V and J are TRBV27 and TRBJ1-6; weak D call: TRBD1 (5 bases). Trimming removed 2 bases at V and 6 bases at J, with 8 bases between. Per germline, CDR1 MNHEY and CDR2 SMNVEV (reference sequence). There are 14 residues in the CDR3. CDR3 loop: CASSLRQGNSPLHF. DNA of the CDR3: TGTGCCAGCAGTTTAAGGCAGGGTAATTCACCCCTCCACTTT.

The sample holds many counts of this clonotype. Since the library was made to target alpha chains, this beta chain is a stray read and its abundance is not meaningful. Written as DNA, the CDR3 is TGTGCCAGCAGCTTAGCGGGAGGCCTCTACAATGAGCAGTTCTTC. Its translation is CASSLAGGLYNEQFF. The chain employs TRBV11-1 and TRBJ2-1, with a possible D match to TRBD2 (6 bases). V was clipped by 0 bases and J by 3 bases, with 9 bases between them. Germline V gene sequence: CDR1 SGHAT, CDR2 FQDESV (reference sequence). The length of the CDR3 is 15 residues.

This clonotype counts as medium-sized. Since it is a stray read in a library aimed at alpha chains, this beta chain has a size that is not meaningful. V is TRBV20-1 and J is TRBJ2-4; no firm D call. The CDR3 has 13 amino acids. The V and J ends lost 5 bases and 0 bases respectively, with 8 bases between them. In germline, CDR1 is DFQATT, CDR2 SNEGSKA (reference sequence). The CDR3 is CSAGRVAKNIQYF. The CDR3, as DNA: TGCAGTGCTGGGCGAGTAGCCAAAAACATTCAGTACTTC.

This clonotype counts as medium-sized (0.01 to 0.1%). Found in a library prepared for alpha chains, this beta chain is an off-target read, and its abundance has little meaning. This chain joins TRBV27 and TRBJ1-2; no reliable D call. CDR1 is MNHEY and CDR2 is SMNVEV in the germline V gene (reference sequence). CDR3 size: 10 residues. The V gene lost 2 bases and the J gene lost 8 bases, with 3 bases spanning the gap. CDR3 protein: CASSLVGYTF. The DNA of the CDR3 is TGTGCCAGCAGTTTAGTCGGCTACACCTTC.

By share of the sample, this clonotype is medium-sized (0.01 to 0.1%). This beta chain slipped into a library made for alpha chains as a stray read, so its size is not meaningful. This chain links TRBV28 with TRBJ1-1, with TRBD1 as a possible D gene (5 bases). This CDR3 has 12 amino acids. CDR1 and CDR2 from the germline V gene are MDHEN and SYDVKM. The V end lost 8 bases, the J end lost 8 bases, and 15 bases lay between the germline ends. The CDR3 sequence: CASLGAYREAFF. As DNA, the CDR3 is TGTGCCAGCCTTGGGGCCTACAGGGAAGCTTTCTTT.

Regarding this clonotype: This beta chain came through as a stray read in a library set up for alpha chains, and its size says little. This sequence joins TRBV10-3 and TRBJ2-1; 8 positions match TRBD2. Unmatched junction bases numbered 5, after V lost 5 bases and J lost 5 bases. The CDR3 has 14 amino acids. Germline V gene lookup returns CDR1 ENHRY and CDR2 SYGVKD. This CDR3 is CAISRAGEHNEQFF. CDR3 nucleotides: TGTGCCATCAGTAGAGCGGGAGAGCACAATGAGCAGTTCTTC.

This clonotype has at least ten counts. This beta chain turned up in a library designed for alpha chains; as an off-target read, its abundance says little. The chain is built from TRBV5-1 and TRBJ2-2; a possible D gene is TRBD2 (5 bases). V was clipped by 2 bases and J by 3 bases, with 11 bases between them. The CDR3 loop spans 15 amino acids. Germline V gene data show CDR1 as SGHRS and CDR2 as YFSETQ. DNA of the CDR3: TGCGCCAGCAGCTTATCCGGGCGGGACACCGGGGAGCTGTTTTTT. Translating it yields CASSLSGRDTGELFF. The whole variable domain, filled in from reference TRBV5-1 and TRBJ2-2, reads KAGVTQTPRYLIKTRGQQVTLSCSPISGHRSVSWYQQTPGQGLQFLFEYFSETQRNKGNFPGRFSGRQFSNSRSEMNVSTLELGDSALYLCASSLSGRDTGELFFGEGSRLTVL.

Many counts were recorded for this clonotype. This beta chain was picked up by a library intended for alpha chains and is off target, so its count carries little meaning. The chain links TRBV6-6 to TRBJ1-5; D perhaps matches TRBD1 (6 bases). V was shortened by 2 bases and J by 7 bases, with 15 bases between the two germline ends. The CDR3 is 15 residues long. Germline loops: CDR1 MNHNY, CDR2 SVGAGI (reference sequence). CDR3 in DNA: TGTGCCAGCAGTTACGGACAGAATAGCCCCCAGCCCCAGCATTTT. Translation: CASSYGQNSPQPQHF.

By share, this clonotype counts as medium-sized (0.01 to 0.1%). A library made for alpha chains picked up this beta chain off target, so its size means little. The chain combines TRBV2 with TRBJ2-1; a possible D gene is TRBD1 (6 bases). This CDR3 has 15 amino acids. V was pared by 6 bases and J by 5 bases, with 17 bases between. Germline CDR1 is SNHLY and CDR2 is FYNNEI. CDR3 protein: CASRASGTRDNEQFF. CDR3 nucleotide sequence: TGTGCCAGCAGAGCCTCCGGGACAAGAGACAATGAGCAGTTCTTC.

In this sample, this clonotype turned up many times. A library prepared for alpha chains yielded this beta chain as an off-target read; its size is of little meaning. This chain uses TRBV7-8 with TRBJ2-7, with 7 positions matching TRBD2. Germline CDR1 and CDR2: SGHVS and FQNEAQ. V dropped 5 bases and J dropped 2; count of bases not matched to a gene: 9. There are 15 residues in the CDR3. The CDR3 nucleotides are TGTGCCAGCAGCCCGAGCGGGGCTGTCGCCTACGAGCAGTACTTC. This translates into CASSPSGAVAYEQYF.

Concerning this clonotype: Within a library made for alpha chains, this beta chain is off target, and its count is uninformative. The rearrangement joins TRBV7-2 to TRBJ2-1, with no clear D. The CDR3 consists of 15 residues. Per the germline V gene, CDR1 is SGHTA and CDR2 is FQGNSA. The V and J ends lost 1 base and 7 bases respectively, with 14 bases between them. The CDR3 nucleotides read TGTGCCAGCAGCTTAGAGGGTTGGCCCTCGAATGAGCAGTTCTTC. Its translation: CASSLEGWPSNEQFF.

At least ten counts were recorded for this clonotype. Within a library made for alpha chains, this beta chain is off target, and its count is uninformative. V usage is TRBV9 and J usage is TRBJ2-1, with D maybe TRBD1 (6 bases). The V end was cut by 3 bases, the J end by 4 bases, with 17 bases between. Germline V CDR1 and CDR2: SGDLS, YYNGEE. The CDR3 runs to 16 residues. The DNA for the CDR3 is TGTGCCAGCAGCGGGGACCACAAAGGGGGATACAATGAGCAGTTCTTC. Translation: CASSGDHKGGYNEQFF. The variable domain in full, completed from reference TRBV9 and TRBJ2-1, reads DSGVTQTPKHLITATGQRVTLRCSPRSGDLSVYWYQQSLDQGLQFLIQYYNGEERAKGNILERFSAQQFPDLHSELNLSSLELGDSALYFCASSGDHKGGYNEQFFGPGTRLTVL.

This clonotype was counted ten times or more. This beta chain turned up in a library designed for alpha chains; as an off-target read, its abundance says little. V gene TRBV18 combines with J gene TRBJ2-2; possibly TRBD2 for D (6 bases). Trimming took off 10 bases at V and 4 bases at J, with 22 bases between the two ends. The length of the CDR3 is 16 residues. The germline gives CDR1 KGHSH, CDR2 LQKENI. CDR3 protein: CATPLAGLPTTGELFF. CDR3 bases: TGTGCCACCCCCCTTGCGGGACTGCCCACCACCGGGGAGCTGTTTTTT.

Notes on this clonotype: With the library built for alpha chains, this beta chain is off target and its frequency is not meaningful. V gene TRBV10-1 combines with J gene TRBJ2-5; 7 bases map to TRBD1. This CDR3 contains 12 residues. V shed 8 bases and J 4 bases; nucleotides not matched to a gene: 4. In germline, CDR1 is WNHNN, CDR2 SYGVQD (reference sequence). The CDR3 here is CASGDSGETQYF. The CDR3 DNA reads TGCGCCAGCGGGGACAGCGGAGAGACCCAGTACTTC.

Note on this clonotype: For a library built for alpha chains, this beta chain is a stray read; little rests on its size. The chain recombines TRBV11-2 with TRBJ1-4, with 9 bases aligning to TRBD1. Trimming took 5 bases from V and 6 from J; bases not matched to a gene: 7. The germline CDR1 and CDR2 sequences are SGHAT and FQNNGV. This CDR3 spans 15 amino acids. The CDR3 DNA is TGTGCCAGCAGCACCCGGACAGGGGATTATGAAAAACTGTTTTTT. It yields the protein CASSTRTGDYEKLFF.